This T cell receptor beta chain derives from a study of T cell responses to AZD1222 COVID-19 vaccine. The data were produced by immunoSEQ multiplex PCR, yet TCRdb's version contains in-frame clones alone and is incomplete. The sample consists of approximately 100,000 clones, 90% of them appearing once. A note on this clone: Antigen: not known.

Study-level results: Spike-wide coverage was observed for vaccine-associated CD4 TCRs, with dominant responses at 160-218 and 743-854.

Looked up from germline, CDR1 is SGDLS and CDR2 is YYNGEE. The CDR3 is 14 amino acids. The V gene lost 0 bases and the J gene lost 2 bases, with 9 bases spanning the gap. The chain uses TRBV9 and TRBJ2-7; D not resolved. This sequence originates from an adult in good health. The specimen was peripheral blood, collected on day 0 of AZD1222 vaccination. The CDR3 DNA follows: TGTGCCAGCAGCGTAGTGGACGGTCCCTACGAGCAGTACTTC. It codes for CASSVVDGPYEQYF.